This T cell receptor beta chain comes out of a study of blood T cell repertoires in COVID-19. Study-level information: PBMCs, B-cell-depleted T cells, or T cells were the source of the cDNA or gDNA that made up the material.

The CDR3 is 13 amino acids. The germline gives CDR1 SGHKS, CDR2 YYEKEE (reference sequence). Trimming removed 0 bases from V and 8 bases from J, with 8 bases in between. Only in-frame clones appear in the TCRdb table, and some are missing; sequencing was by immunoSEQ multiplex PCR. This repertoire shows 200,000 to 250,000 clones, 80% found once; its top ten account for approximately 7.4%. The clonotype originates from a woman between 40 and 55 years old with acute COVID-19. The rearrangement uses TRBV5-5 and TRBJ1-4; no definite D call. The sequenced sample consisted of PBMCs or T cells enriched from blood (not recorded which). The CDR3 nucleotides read TGTGCCAGCAGCTTGGTAGTAGTGGAAAAACTGTTTTTT. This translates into CASSLVVVEKLFF.